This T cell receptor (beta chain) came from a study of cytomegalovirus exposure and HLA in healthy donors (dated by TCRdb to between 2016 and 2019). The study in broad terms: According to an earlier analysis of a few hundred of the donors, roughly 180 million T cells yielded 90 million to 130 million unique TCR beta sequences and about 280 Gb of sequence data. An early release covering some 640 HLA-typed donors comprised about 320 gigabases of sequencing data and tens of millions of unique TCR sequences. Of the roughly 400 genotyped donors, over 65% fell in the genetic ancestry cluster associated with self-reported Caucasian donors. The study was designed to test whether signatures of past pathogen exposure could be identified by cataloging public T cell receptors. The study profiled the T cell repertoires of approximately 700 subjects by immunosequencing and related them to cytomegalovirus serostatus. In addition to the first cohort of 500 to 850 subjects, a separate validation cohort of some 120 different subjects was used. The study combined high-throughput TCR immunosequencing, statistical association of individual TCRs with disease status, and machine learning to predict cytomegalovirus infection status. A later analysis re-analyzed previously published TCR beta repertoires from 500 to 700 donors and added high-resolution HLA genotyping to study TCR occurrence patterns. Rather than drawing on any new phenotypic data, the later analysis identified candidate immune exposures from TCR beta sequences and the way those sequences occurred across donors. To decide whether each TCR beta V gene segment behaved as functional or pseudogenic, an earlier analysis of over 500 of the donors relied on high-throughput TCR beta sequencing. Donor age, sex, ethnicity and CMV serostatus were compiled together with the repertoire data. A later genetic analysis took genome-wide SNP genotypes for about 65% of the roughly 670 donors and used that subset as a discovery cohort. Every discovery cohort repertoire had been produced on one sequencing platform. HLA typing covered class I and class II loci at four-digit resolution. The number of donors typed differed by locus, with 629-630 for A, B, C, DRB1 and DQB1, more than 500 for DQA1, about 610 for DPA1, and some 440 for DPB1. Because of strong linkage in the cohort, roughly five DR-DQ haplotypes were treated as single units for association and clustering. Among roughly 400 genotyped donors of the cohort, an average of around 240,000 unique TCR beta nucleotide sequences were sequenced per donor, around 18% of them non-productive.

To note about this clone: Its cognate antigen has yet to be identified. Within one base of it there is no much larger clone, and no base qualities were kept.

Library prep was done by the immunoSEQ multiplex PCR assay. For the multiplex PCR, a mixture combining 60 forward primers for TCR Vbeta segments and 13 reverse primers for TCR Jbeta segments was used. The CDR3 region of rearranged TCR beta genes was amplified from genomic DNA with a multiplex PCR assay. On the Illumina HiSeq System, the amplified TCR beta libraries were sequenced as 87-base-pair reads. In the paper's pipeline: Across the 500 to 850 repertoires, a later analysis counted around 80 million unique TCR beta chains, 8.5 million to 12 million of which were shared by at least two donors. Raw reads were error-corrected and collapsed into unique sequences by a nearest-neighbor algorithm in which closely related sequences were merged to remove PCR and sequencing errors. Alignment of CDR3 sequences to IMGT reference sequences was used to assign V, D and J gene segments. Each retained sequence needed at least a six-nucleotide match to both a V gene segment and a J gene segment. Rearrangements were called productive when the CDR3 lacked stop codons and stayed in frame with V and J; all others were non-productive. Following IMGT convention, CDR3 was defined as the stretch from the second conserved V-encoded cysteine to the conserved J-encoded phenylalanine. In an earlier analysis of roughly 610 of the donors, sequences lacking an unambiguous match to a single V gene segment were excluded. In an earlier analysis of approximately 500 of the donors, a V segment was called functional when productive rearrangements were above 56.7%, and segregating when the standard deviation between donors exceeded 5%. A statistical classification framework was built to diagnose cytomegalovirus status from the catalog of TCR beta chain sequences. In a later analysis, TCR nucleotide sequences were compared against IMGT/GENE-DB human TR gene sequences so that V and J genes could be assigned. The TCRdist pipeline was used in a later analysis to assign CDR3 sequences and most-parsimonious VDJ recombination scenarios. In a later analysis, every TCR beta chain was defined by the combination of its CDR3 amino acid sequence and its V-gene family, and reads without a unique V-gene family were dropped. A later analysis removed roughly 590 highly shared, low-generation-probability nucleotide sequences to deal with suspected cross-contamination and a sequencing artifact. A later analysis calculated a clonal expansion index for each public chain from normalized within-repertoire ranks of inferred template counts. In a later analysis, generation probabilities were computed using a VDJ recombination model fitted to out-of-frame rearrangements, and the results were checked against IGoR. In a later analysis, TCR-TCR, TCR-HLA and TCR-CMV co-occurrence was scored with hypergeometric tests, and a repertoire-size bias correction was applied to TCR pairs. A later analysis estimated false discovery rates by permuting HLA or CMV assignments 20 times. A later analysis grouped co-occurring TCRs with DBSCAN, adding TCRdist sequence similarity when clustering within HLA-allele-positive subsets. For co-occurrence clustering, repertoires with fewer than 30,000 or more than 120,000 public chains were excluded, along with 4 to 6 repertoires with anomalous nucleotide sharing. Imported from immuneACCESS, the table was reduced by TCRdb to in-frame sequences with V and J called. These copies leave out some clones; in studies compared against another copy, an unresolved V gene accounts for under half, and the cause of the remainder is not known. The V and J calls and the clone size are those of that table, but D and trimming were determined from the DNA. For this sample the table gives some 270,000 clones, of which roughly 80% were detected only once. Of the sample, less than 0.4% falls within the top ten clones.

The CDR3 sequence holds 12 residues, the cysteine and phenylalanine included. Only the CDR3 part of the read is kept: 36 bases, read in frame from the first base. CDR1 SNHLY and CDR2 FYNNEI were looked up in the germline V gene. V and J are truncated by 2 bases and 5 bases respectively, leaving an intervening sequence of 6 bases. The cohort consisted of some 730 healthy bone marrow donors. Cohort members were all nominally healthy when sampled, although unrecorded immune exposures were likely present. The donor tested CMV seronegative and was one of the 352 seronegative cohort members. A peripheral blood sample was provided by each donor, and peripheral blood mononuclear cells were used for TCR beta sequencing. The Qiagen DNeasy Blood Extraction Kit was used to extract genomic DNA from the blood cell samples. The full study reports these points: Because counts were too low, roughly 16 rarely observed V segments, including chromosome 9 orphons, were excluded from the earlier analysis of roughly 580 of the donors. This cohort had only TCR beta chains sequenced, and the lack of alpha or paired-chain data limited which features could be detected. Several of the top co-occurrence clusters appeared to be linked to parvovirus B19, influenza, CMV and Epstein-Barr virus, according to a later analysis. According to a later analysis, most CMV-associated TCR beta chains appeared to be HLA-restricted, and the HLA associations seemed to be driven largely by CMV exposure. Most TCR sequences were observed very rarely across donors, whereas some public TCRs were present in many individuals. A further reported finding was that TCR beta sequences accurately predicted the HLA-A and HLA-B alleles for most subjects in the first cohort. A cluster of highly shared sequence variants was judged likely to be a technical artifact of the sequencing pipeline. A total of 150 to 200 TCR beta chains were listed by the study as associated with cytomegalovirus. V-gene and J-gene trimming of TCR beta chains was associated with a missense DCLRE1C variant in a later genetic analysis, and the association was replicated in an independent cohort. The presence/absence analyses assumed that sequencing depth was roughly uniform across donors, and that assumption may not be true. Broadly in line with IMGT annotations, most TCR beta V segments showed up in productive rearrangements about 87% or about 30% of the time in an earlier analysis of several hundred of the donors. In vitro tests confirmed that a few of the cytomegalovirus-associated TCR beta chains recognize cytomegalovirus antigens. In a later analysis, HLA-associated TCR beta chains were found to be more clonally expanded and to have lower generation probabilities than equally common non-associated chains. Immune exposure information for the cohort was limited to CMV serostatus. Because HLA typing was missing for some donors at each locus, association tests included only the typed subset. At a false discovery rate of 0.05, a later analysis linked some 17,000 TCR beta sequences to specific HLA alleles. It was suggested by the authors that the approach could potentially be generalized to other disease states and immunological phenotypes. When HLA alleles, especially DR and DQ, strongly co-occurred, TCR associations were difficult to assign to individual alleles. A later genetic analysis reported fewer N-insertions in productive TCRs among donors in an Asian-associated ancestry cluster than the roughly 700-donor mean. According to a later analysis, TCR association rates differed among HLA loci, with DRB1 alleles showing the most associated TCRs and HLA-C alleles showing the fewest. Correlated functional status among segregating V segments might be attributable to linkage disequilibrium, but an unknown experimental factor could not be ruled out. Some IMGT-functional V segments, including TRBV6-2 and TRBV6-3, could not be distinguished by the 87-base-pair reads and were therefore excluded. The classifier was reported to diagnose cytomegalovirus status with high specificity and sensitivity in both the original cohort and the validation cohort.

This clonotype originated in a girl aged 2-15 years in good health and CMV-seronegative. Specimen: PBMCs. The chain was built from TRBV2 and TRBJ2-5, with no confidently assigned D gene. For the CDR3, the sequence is CASSETAETQYF. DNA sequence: TGTGCCAGCAGTGAAACTGCGGAGACCCAGTACTTC.